The 13 T cell receptor beta chains below were found in one sample sequenced in a study of T-cell memory formation after mild COVID-19. TCRdb re-called the 5' RACE reads through MiXCR, storing one row per CDR3 protein. The sample shows 250,000 to 350,000 distinct CDR3 sequences, approximately 19% of them seen only once. Sequenced material: PBMCs or a T cell subset sorted from them (not recorded which). Source of these receptors: a man younger than 35 who had mild COVID-19 (a few samples of this study predate the infection). Cell type and time point are not known.

V usage is TRBV6-6 and J usage is TRBJ2-1, with D perhaps matching TRBD2 (6 bases). The CDR3 runs to 16 residues. The germline V gene has CDR1 MNHNY and CDR2 SVGAGI (reference sequence). Deletions cut 6 bases from V and 1 base from J, with 16 bases between. DNA of the CDR3: TGTGCCAGCAGCCCCAGCAACGGGGGTTCCTACAATGAGCAGTTCTTC. Translation gives CASSPSNGGSYNEQFF.

There are many counts of this clonotype. The rearrangement uses TRBV27 and TRBJ1-5; TRBD1 agrees at 7 bases. Germline V gene lookup returns CDR1 MNHEY and CDR2 SMNVEV (reference sequence). J lost 2 bases, V lost 3 bases, and 1 base had no gene match. This CDR3 is built from 14 residues. This CDR3 reads CASSFGQGNQPQHF. The CDR3 DNA reads TGTGCCAGCAGTTTTGGACAGGGCAATCAGCCCCAGCATTTT.

This clonotype came up many times. The chain couples TRBV29-1 to TRBJ2-1; D not resolved. Germline values: CDR1 SQVTM, CDR2 ANQGSEA. Trimming removed 2 bases at V and 3 bases at J, with 5 bases between. The CDR3 loop spans 12 amino acids. For the CDR3, the DNA is TGCAGCGTTGAAATAGGCTACAATGAGCAGTTCTTC. Residues: CSVEIGYNEQFF.

In nucleotides, the CDR3 is TGTGCCAGCAGCCAGCCTCTGGACTACAATGAGCAGTTCTTC. Protein sequence: CASSQPLDYNEQFF. This chain joins TRBV4-2 and TRBJ2-1; D unresolved. The CDR3 runs 14 residues. Trimming took 3 bases from V and 3 from J, leaving 9 bases between them. Germline CDR1 and CDR2: LGHNA and YNFKEQ.

This clonotype was counted once. The chain combines TRBV7-9 with TRBJ2-3, with TRBD1 identical over 8 bases. There are 14 residues in the CDR3. Germline values: CDR1 SEHNR, CDR2 FQNEAQ (reference sequence). V was pared by 6 bases and J by 3 bases, with 5 bases of the junction left unmatched. This CDR3 reads CASSRTGWTDTQYF. CDR3 nucleotides: TGTGCCAGCAGTCGGACAGGGTGGACAGATACGCAGTATTTT.

The rearrangement links TRBV21-1 to TRBJ2-5; no DNA check was done on the table's D call, TRBD1. TRBV21-1 counts as a pseudogene. The length of the CDR3 is 12 residues. This chain's CDR3 is CATPGAGETQYF. CDR3 in DNA: TGTGCCACCCCGGGGGCCGGAGAGACCCAGTACTTC.

The J gene is TRBJ2-2, the V gene TRBV7-2; D not certain. CDR3 length: 14 residues. Germline V gene sequence: CDR1 SGHTA, CDR2 FQGNSA. The V end was cut by 1 base, the J end by 8 bases, with 11 bases between. The CDR3 reads CASSLDREYGELFF. CDR3 DNA: TGTGCCAGCAGCTTAGACAGAGAATATGGGGAGCTGTTTTTT.

CDR3 DNA sequence: TGTGCCAGTGCCTCCCCAGATACGCAGTATTTT. It yields the protein CASASPDTQYF. The rearrangement joins TRBV7-8 to TRBJ2-3; D remains unclear. V was shortened by 9 bases and J by 4 bases, with 8 bases between the two germline ends. Germline V gives CDR1 SGHVS, CDR2 FQNEAQ. CDR3 length equals 11 residues. Based on the CDR3 plus reference TRBV7-8 and TRBJ2-3, the full variable domain is GAGVSQSPRYKVAKRGQDVALRCDPISGHVSLFWYQQALGQGPEFLTYFQNEAQLDKSGLPSDRFFAERPEGSVSTLKIQRTQQEDSAVYLCASASPDTQYFGPGTRLTVL.

The chain couples TRBV4-3 to TRBJ2-1; perhaps D is TRBD1 or TRBD2 (5 bases each). The CDR3 has 15 amino acids. Germline V lookup: CDR1 LGHNA, CDR2 YSLEER. V lost 2 bases to trimming and J lost 6 bases, with 14 bases between them. The CDR3 sequence: CASSQSGLMLNEQFF. The CDR3 DNA reads TGCGCCAGCAGCCAATCGGGGCTTATGCTCAATGAGCAGTTCTTC.

The CDR3 protein is CASSHGGQNSNQPQHF. The CDR3 DNA reads TGTGCCAGCAGCCACGGGGGACAGAACAGCAATCAGCCCCAGCATTTT. This sequence joins TRBV14 and TRBJ1-5; 7 bases are a match to TRBD1. Germline trimming cut 3 bases from V and 1 base from J; bases unmatched to any gene: 6. This CDR3 is 16 amino acids long. Germline CDR1 and CDR2: SGHDN and FVKESK. The whole variable domain, filled in from reference TRBV14 and TRBJ1-5, reads EAGVTQFPSHSVIEKGQTVTLRCDPISGHDNLYWYRRVMGKEIKFLLHFVKESKQDESGMPNNRFLAERTGGTYSTLKVQPAELEDSGVYFCASSHGGQNSNQPQHFGDGTRLSIL.

This clonotype has a handful of counts. The chain links TRBV5-1 to TRBJ2-1; D might be TRBD1 or TRBD2, each matching 5 bases. The V end lost 4 bases, the J end lost 0 bases, and 14 bases lay between the germline ends. CDR1 and CDR2 from the germline V gene are SGHRS and YFSETQ. This CDR3 comprises 16 residues. This chain's CDR3 is CASSPPGTSSYNEQFF. The DNA for the CDR3 is TGCGCCAGCAGCCCACCCGGGACCAGCTCCTACAATGAGCAGTTCTTC.

The V and J genes are TRBV28 and TRBJ2-7; TRBD1 matches 7 bases. After removal of 6 bases from V and 3 bases from J, the junction contained 11 bases not matched to a gene. Germline V CDR1 and CDR2: MDHEN, SYDVKM. There are 15 residues in the CDR3. In DNA, the CDR3 is TGTGCCAGCAGCCTTCCCCGGACAGGAGGCTACGAGCAGTACTTC. Its translation is CASSLPRTGGYEQYF.

This clonotype was seen a handful of times. The chain combines TRBV6-5 with TRBJ2-2; D is undetermined. The CDR3 is made up of 15 amino acids. Germline lookup yields CDR1 MNHEY and CDR2 SVGAGI. Deletions cut 0 bases from V and 1 base from J, with 6 bases between. DNA of the CDR3: TGTGCCAGCAGTTACTCCTGGGGGAACACCGGGGAGCTGTTTTTT. Translated: CASSYSWGNTGELFF.